The sequence of this T cell receptor (beta chain) was determined in a study of blood T cell repertoires in COVID-19. Study background: Collection of acute and convalescent COVID-19 samples took place in the United States, Italy and Spain. T cells, B-cell-depleted T cells, or PBMCs provided the cDNA or gDNA that served as material.

Methods used by the authors: Reference gene primers were amplified, and this amplification served to estimate nucleated cell counts. Produced via immunoSEQ multiplex PCR; TCRdb's table is partial and in-frame only. The V and J calls and clone size were taken over from that table, and D and trimming were inferred from the DNA. Here the sample spans around 80,000 clones, 80% to 85% being singletons. Germline-derived CDR1 and CDR2 are SGHTA and FQGNSA. CDR3 length equals 16 residues. Trimming removed 1 base at V and 2 bases at J, with 12 bases between. This TCR was sampled from a human donor in a cohort sampled during active COVID-19. The rearrangement joins TRBV7-2 to TRBJ1-3; a possible D gene is TRBD1 (5 bases). Sequencing used peripheral blood. The DNA for the CDR3 is TGTGCCAGCAGCTTAGGGGGGGTGAGGGCTGGAAACACCATATATTTT. It encodes CASSLGGVRAGNTIYF. Full variable domain (remainder filled in from reference TRBV7-2 and TRBJ1-3): GAGVSQSPSNKVTEKGKDVELRCDPISGHTALYWYRQSLGQGLEFLIYFQGNSAPDKSGLPSDRFSAERTGGSVSTLTIQRTQQEDSAVYLCASSLGGVRAGNTIYFGEGSWLTVV.